These 32 T cell receptor beta chains were sequenced from one sample in a study of shared clonotypes between healthy human individuals. Data came from immunoSEQ multiplex PCR; TCRdb stores just in-frame clones and leaves some out. The sample has 2 million to 2.5 million clones, roughly 95% seen once. Material for sequencing was naive CD4+ T cells sorted from blood. This sample's subset: CD45RA+ positively selected. These receptors all stem from a man aged 18 to 30 in good health.

This chain links TRBV4-2 with TRBJ1-3; 9 nucleotides align to TRBD1. CDR1 LGHNA and CDR2 YNFKEQ come from the germline V gene. This CDR3 is 19 amino acids long. Germline trimming cut 0 bases from V and 2 bases from J; bases unmatched to any gene: 11. CDR3 region: CASSQDLQGQGGAGNTIYF. In nucleotides, the CDR3 is TGTGCCAGCAGCCAAGACCTCCAGGGACAGGGAGGCGCTGGAAACACCATATATTTT.

V gene TRBV12-5 combines with J gene TRBJ1-1; the D is unclear. The CDR3 length is 19 residues. Germline CDR1 reads LGHNT; CDR2 reads FRNRAP. The germline V and J ends were trimmed by 1 base and 0 bases, with 21 bases remaining between them. CDR3 sequence (DNA): TGTGCTAGTGGTTTGGCCGCTAAAACCAGCAAACTTATGAACACTGAAGCTTTCTTT. This codes for CASGLAAKTSKLMNTEAFF.

Of note for this clone: Other DNA sequences in this sample translate to the same CDR3. The V and J genes are TRBV6-5 and TRBJ2-2; TRBD2 matches at 10 bases. Unmatched junction bases numbered 2, after V lost 6 bases and J lost 1 base. This CDR3 region has 15 residues. The germline gives CDR1 MNHEY, CDR2 SVGAGI. CDR3 nucleotide sequence: TGTGCCAGCAGGGGACTAGCGCTGAACACCGGGGAGCTGTTTTTT. Protein: CASRGLALNTGELFF.

In DNA form, the CDR3 reads TGCGCCAGCAGCTACGGACCTAGCACAGATACGCAGTATTTT. Amino acid sequence: CASSYGPSTDTQYF. This chain connects TRBV5-1 to TRBJ2-3; D is unresolved. Germline loops: CDR1 SGHRS, CDR2 YFSETQ. The CDR3 is made up of 14 amino acids. With 3 bases removed from V and 0 bases from J, the gap between germline ends came to 8 bases.

The genes are TRBV15 and TRBJ1-4; 7 nucleotides agree with TRBD1. CDR1 and CDR2 from the germline V gene are LNHNV and YYDKDF (reference sequence). The trim removed 0 bases at V and 10 bases at J, leaving 14 bases unmatched. The length of the CDR3 is 17 residues. The chain's CDR3 is CATSRDGTGELRGKLFF. DNA of the CDR3: TGTGCCACCAGCAGAGACGGCACAGGGGAACTGCGGGGAAAACTGTTTTTT.

The rearrangement joins TRBV18 to TRBJ1-6; no reliable D call. This CDR3 spans 14 amino acids. The germline V gene encodes CDR1 KGHSH and CDR2 LQKENI. Trimming removed 3 bases at V and 3 bases at J, with 6 bases between. The CDR3, as DNA: TGTGCCAGCTCACCCGACCTCTATAATTCACCCCTCCACTTT. Its translation: CASSPDLYNSPLHF. The variable domain in full, completed from reference TRBV18 and TRBJ1-6, reads NAGVMQNPRHLVRRRGQEARLRCSPMKGHSHVYWYRQLPEEGLKFMVYLQKENIIDESGMPKERFSAEFPKEGPSILRIQQVVRGDSAAYFCASSPDLYNSPLHFGNGTRLTVT.

The J gene is TRBJ1-4, the V gene TRBV28; TRBD1 aligns across 8 bases. The germline V gene has CDR1 MDHEN and CDR2 SYDVKM. The CDR3 spans 15 residues. V lost 3 bases and J lost 7; bases outside the gene matches: 7. The DNA for the CDR3 is TGTGCCAGCAGTTTTTCGGGCAGGGGGCGTGAAAAACTGTTTTTT. Translated, it gives CASSFSGRGREKLFF.

The J gene is TRBJ2-5, the V gene TRBV10-3, with 11 bases identical to TRBD2. CDR3 length: 16 amino acids. The germline gives CDR1 ENHRY, CDR2 SYGVKD. Trimming at V came to 5 bases and at J to 2 bases, leaving 7 bases not matched to a gene. CDR3 nucleotides: TGTGCCATCAGTAGGGGACTAGCGGCTACGCAAGAGACCCAGTACTTC. This codes for CAISRGLAATQETQYF.

This chain joins TRBV5-1 and TRBJ2-2, with D tentatively TRBD2 (6 bases). Germline-derived CDR1 and CDR2 are SGHRS and YFSETQ. CDR3 length equals 15 residues. V was clipped by 2 bases and J by 1 base, with 9 bases between them. CDR3 sequence reads: CASSFASVNTGELFF. CDR3 DNA sequence: TGCGCCAGCAGCTTCGCTAGCGTGAACACCGGGGAGCTGTTTTTT.

The chain employs TRBV9 and TRBJ2-3; perhaps TRBD2 as D (6 bases). Germline loops: CDR1 SGDLS, CDR2 YYNGEE. The CDR3 is made up of 14 amino acids. V lost 0 bases to trimming and J lost 6 bases, with 11 bases between them. In DNA form, the CDR3 reads TGTGCCAGCAGCGTAGCCGGGGACTTGGATACGCAGTATTTT. Its protein product is CASSVAGDLDTQYF.

The chain links TRBV30 to TRBJ2-1, with 7 bases identical to TRBD2. Germline V gene lookup returns CDR1 GTSNPN and CDR2 SVGIG (reference sequence). CDR3 length equals 18 residues. V shed 4 bases, J shed 0 bases, and the junction held 15 bases outside the gene matches. CDR3 nucleotide sequence: TGTGCCTGGACGCTTGGGGTTAGCGGGCCTTACTCCTACAATGAGCAGTTCTTC. Translating gives CAWTLGVSGPYSYNEQFF.

The chain carries TRBV19 and TRBJ2-7, with unresolved D. Germline V lookup: CDR1 LNHDA, CDR2 SQIVND (reference sequence). V lost 4 bases, J lost 5 bases, and 15 bases lay in between. There are 14 residues in the CDR3. CDR3: CASSNPSNSNEQYF. The CDR3 coding sequence is TGTGCCAGTAGTAACCCGTCGAATAGTAACGAGCAGTACTTC.

The chain couples TRBV28 to TRBJ2-2; D ambiguous. V lost 5 bases and J lost 2, with 6 bases in between. Germline CDR1 is MDHEN and CDR2 is SYDVKM. This CDR3 is built from 13 residues. The DNA for the CDR3 is TGTGCCAGCAGTGGACGTAACACCGGGGAGCTGTTTTTT. Protein sequence: CASSGRNTGELFF.

The chain employs TRBV7-9 and TRBJ2-7; D remains unclear. Germline loops: CDR1 SEHNR, CDR2 FQNEAQ (reference sequence). V lost 3 bases to trimming and J lost 4 bases, with 4 bases between them. The CDR3 is 11 residues long. CDR3 amino acids: CASSFEYEQYF. The CDR3 DNA follows: TGTGCCAGCAGCTTCGAATACGAGCAGTACTTC.

Turning to this clone: The identical CDR3 is also encoded by other nucleotide sequences in the sample. This chain joins TRBV11-2 and TRBJ2-7, with 7 positions matching TRBD1. CDR1 and CDR2 (germline): SGHAT, FQNNGV. This CDR3 has 15 amino acids. V lost 5 bases and J lost 0; bases outside the gene matches: 7. The CDR3 reads CASSLDRPSSYEQYF. The CDR3 DNA follows: TGTGCCAGCAGCCTGGACAGGCCAAGCTCCTACGAGCAGTACTTC.

The chain employs TRBV18 and TRBJ2-7; D is undetermined. The CDR3 totals 14 residues. Germline CDR1 is KGHSH and CDR2 is LQKENI. V was pared by 5 bases and J by 1 base, with 12 bases between. CDR3 coding DNA: TGTGCCAGCTCAGCTAAGAGTGGATCCTACGAGCAGTACTTC. Protein sequence: CASSAKSGSYEQYF.

The chain has TRBV18 and TRBJ1-1; D is unresolved. The CDR3 has 14 amino acids. V lost 1 base to trimming and J lost 0 bases, with 6 bases between them. Germline V gene sequence: CDR1 KGHSH, CDR2 LQKENI. CDR3: CASSPQWLNTEAFF. CDR3 nucleotides: TGTGCCAGCTCACCACAGTGGTTGAACACTGAAGCTTTCTTT.

V and J are TRBV7-6 and TRBJ2-7, with D hard to call. V lost 2 bases and J 5 bases, leaving 22 bases between the germline ends. Germline V gives CDR1 SGHVS, CDR2 FNYEAQ. The CDR3 is made up of 17 amino acids. CDR3 sequence reads: CASSLLRAGPGTDEQYF. The CDR3 nucleotides are TGTGCCAGCAGCTTACTAAGAGCCGGGCCAGGTACCGACGAGCAGTACTTC.

Remarks on this clone: Other DNA variants within this sample encode the same CDR3. The chain carries TRBV5-6 and TRBJ2-7; D gene ambiguous. Germline CDR1 reads SGHDT; CDR2 reads YYEEEE. This CDR3 has 11 residues. With 4 bases removed from V and 3 bases from J, the gap between germline ends came to 5 bases. CDR3: CASSQNYEQYF. The CDR3 DNA sequence: TGTGCCAGCAGCCAGAACTACGAGCAGTACTTC. Using reference TRBV5-6 and TRBJ2-7 for the parts outside the CDR3, the full variable domain is DAGVTQSPTHLIKTRGQQVTLRCSPKSGHDTVSWYQQALGQGPQFIFQYYEEEERQRGNFPDRFSGHQFPNYSSELNVNALLLGDSALYLCASSQNYEQYFGPGTRLTVT.

Details on this clone: This CDR3 is also generated by other DNA sequences in the sample. The chain employs TRBV6-5 and TRBJ1-1, with a weak D call TRBD1 (5 bases). The CDR3 loop spans 12 amino acids. Trimming removed 1 base at V and 6 bases at J, with 6 bases between. Germline V gene sequence: CDR1 MNHEY, CDR2 SVGAGI. The CDR3 DNA sequence: TGTGCCAGCAGTTACTTAGGGGCTGAAGCTTTCTTT. Translated: CASSYLGAEAFF.

V usage is TRBV7-2 and J usage is TRBJ2-2; D perhaps matches TRBD1 (6 bases). Trimming took off 2 bases at V and 1 base at J, with 8 bases between the two ends. CDR3 size: 15 residues. The germline gives CDR1 SGHTA, CDR2 FQGNSA. The CDR3 nucleotides are TGTGCCAGCAGCTTATACAGGGTGAACACCGGGGAGCTGTTTTTT. Its translation: CASSLYRVNTGELFF.

This chain links TRBV30 with TRBJ1-5; TRBD1 is a possible D gene (5 bases). V was clipped by 7 bases and J by 3 bases, with 13 bases between them. Germline loops: CDR1 GTSNPN, CDR2 SVGIG (reference sequence). The CDR3 runs to 13 residues. The CDR3 sequence: CALAGGNNQPQHF. In DNA, the CDR3 is TGTGCCTTGGCGGGGGGAAACAATCAGCCCCAGCATTTT.

Notes on this clone: This specimen includes other DNA sequences encoding the same CDR3. This chain connects TRBV9 to TRBJ1-5; no clear D. Trimming removed 0 bases at V and 1 base at J, with 5 bases between. The CDR3 is 14 residues long. Germline CDR1 SGDLS, CDR2 YYNGEE. CDR3 residues: CASSVGGSNQPQHF. The CDR3 DNA follows: TGTGCCAGCAGCGTAGGCGGGAGCAATCAGCCCCAGCATTTT.

Only one count was recorded for this clone. The same CDR3 also results from other DNA sequences found in this sample. The gene calls are TRBV5-1 and TRBJ1-6; D gene uncertain. The V end lost 0 bases, the J end lost 4 bases, and 8 bases lay between the germline ends. CDR1 and CDR2 (germline): SGHRS, YFSETQ. The CDR3 totals 15 residues. In DNA form, the CDR3 reads TGCGCCAGCAGCTTGGCGCCTTCGTATAATTCACCCCTCCACTTT. It is translated as CASSLAPSYNSPLHF.

The genes are TRBV30 and TRBJ2-7; 7 nucleotides line up with TRBD1. The junction had 9 bases not matched to a gene; V was cut back by 4 bases and J by 6 bases. The germline gives CDR1 GTSNPN, CDR2 SVGIG (reference sequence). The CDR3 spans 13 residues. Here the CDR3 reads CAWNTGDVSEQYF. The DNA of the CDR3 is TGTGCCTGGAACACAGGGGATGTTTCCGAGCAGTACTTC.

The chain has TRBV5-1 and TRBJ1-1, with 7 bases that match TRBD1. V lost 5 bases, J lost 3 bases, and 4 bases stayed unmatched. Germline assignment: CDR1 SGHRS and CDR2 YFSETQ. There are 13 residues in the CDR3. DNA of the CDR3: TGCGCCAGCAGTTCGGGACAGTACACTGAAGCTTTCTTT. As protein: CASSSGQYTEAFF.

On this clone: Other DNA sequences within the sample encode an identical CDR3. The gene calls are TRBV11-2 and TRBJ2-7; the D is unclear. CDR1 and CDR2 from the germline V gene are SGHAT and FQNNGV. The CDR3 extends over 12 amino acids. V lost 0 bases and J lost 4, with 4 bases in between. This chain's CDR3 is CASSLDSYEQYF. The CDR3 DNA reads as TGTGCCAGCAGCTTAGACTCTTACGAGCAGTACTTC.

This chain uses TRBV5-6 with TRBJ1-5; 9 positions match TRBD1. Losses at the gene ends were 0 bases for V and 7 bases for J; bases not matched to a gene: 5. CDR3 length: 15 amino acids. Germline V gene lookup returns CDR1 SGHDT and CDR2 YYEEEE. In DNA, the CDR3 is TGTGCCAGCAGCTTGGTAGGGGACAGGGTGCAGCCCCAGCATTTT. The encoded protein is CASSLVGDRVQPQHF.

The chain has TRBV15 and TRBJ2-7; TRBD1 aligns across 10 bases. The V gene end was trimmed by 7 bases and the J gene end by 5 bases; junction bases not matched to a gene: 8. The CDR3 runs 14 residues. Germline lookup yields CDR1 LNHNV and CDR2 YYDKDF (reference sequence). CDR3 amino acids: CATTFDRGRDEQYF. CDR3 DNA: TGTGCCACCACCTTCGACAGGGGGCGCGACGAGCAGTACTTC.

J is TRBJ2-7 and V is TRBV30; D gene uncertain. The ends were cut back, 3 bases at V and 6 bases at J, with 12 bases in the middle. The CDR3 extends over 12 amino acids. The V gene's germline CDR1 is GTSNPN and CDR2 SVGIG (reference sequence). CDR3 amino acids: CAWSAEVFEQYF. For the CDR3, the DNA is TGTGCCTGGAGCGCAGAAGTCTTCGAGCAGTACTTC.

The V gene is TRBV7-2, the J gene TRBJ2-7; D gene uncertain. The ends were cut back, 1 base at V and 2 bases at J, with 21 bases in the middle. CDR3 length: 18 residues. Germline lookup yields CDR1 SGHTA and CDR2 FQGNSA. The CDR3 region has the DNA TGTGCCAGCAGCTTAGAAAGGCCGGACGGAGTTAGGGCCTACGAGCAGTACTTC. It codes for CASSLERPDGVRAYEQYF.

The chain links TRBV5-1 to TRBJ2-5; no definite D call. The V gene's germline CDR1 is SGHRS and CDR2 YFSETQ. V lost 4 bases and J 1 base, leaving 8 bases between the germline ends. CDR3 size: 13 residues. CDR3 coding DNA: TGCGCCAGCAGCCCTCAGCCCCAAGAGACCCAGTACTTC. Translation gives CASSPQPQETQYF.